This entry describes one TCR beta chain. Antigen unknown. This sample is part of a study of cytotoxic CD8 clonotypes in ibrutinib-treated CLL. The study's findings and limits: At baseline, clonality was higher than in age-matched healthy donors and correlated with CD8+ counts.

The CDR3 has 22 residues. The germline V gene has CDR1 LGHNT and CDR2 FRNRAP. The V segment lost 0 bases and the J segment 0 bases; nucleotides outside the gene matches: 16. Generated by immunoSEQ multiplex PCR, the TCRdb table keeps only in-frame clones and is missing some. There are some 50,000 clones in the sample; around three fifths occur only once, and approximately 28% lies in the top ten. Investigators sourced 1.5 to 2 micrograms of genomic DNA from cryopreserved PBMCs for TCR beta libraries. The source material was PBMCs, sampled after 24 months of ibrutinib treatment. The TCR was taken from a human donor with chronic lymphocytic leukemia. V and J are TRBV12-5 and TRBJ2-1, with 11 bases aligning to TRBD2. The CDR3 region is CASGLVRPHLAGGTISYNEQFF. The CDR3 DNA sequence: TGTGCTAGTGGTTTGGTACGTCCCCACCTAGCGGGGGGTACGATCTCCTACAATGAGCAGTTCTTC.